Shown below are 21 T cell receptor beta chains from a single sample sequenced in a study of human T cells and chemical hapten exposure. Time point defined: pre-sensitization, week 0. Regarding treatment: therapeutic diphenylcyclopropenone sensitization with weekly scalp DPC. TCRdb reprocessed the RACE reads via MiXCR and lists one record per CDR3 protein. The data show some 300,000 distinct CDR3 sequences, with about 5% seen just once and about 8.2% held by the top ten. Sample: whole blood, taken in connection with sensitization to the hapten diphenylcyclopropenone (DPC). These receptors all come from a woman aged 18-29 years with alopecia areata. Some clones in this sample may be carry-over from other donors' samples.

This clonotype has more than one count but fewer than ten. The chain joins TRBV4-3 to TRBJ1-6; D not resolved. This CDR3 region has 13 residues. V was shortened by 11 bases and J by 0 bases, with 8 bases between the two germline ends. CDR1 is LGHNA and CDR2 is YSLEER in the germline V gene. In nucleotides, the CDR3 is TGCGCCGGAGAGAGCTCCTATAATTCACCCCTCCACTTT. As protein: CAGESSYNSPLHF.

This clonotype was counted a few times. J is TRBJ2-7 and V is TRBV4-3; D may be TRBD2 (7 bases). Germline V lookup: CDR1 LGHNA, CDR2 YSLEER. V was cut by 0 bases and J by 2 bases, with 14 bases left in between. This CDR3 comprises 16 residues. In DNA form, the CDR3 reads TGCGCCAGCAGCCAAGATTTAGGGGGGGCTACCTACGAGCAGTACTTC. It codes for CASSQDLGGATYEQYF.

This clonotype has a handful of counts. The rearrangement uses TRBV4-1 and TRBJ2-7, with 10 bases matching TRBD1. CDR1 is MGHRA, CDR2 YSYEKL, per germline. V dropped 4 bases and J dropped 6; count of bases not matched to a gene: 12. CDR3 length equals 16 residues. CDR3 coding DNA: TGCGCCAGCAGCCTCACGTCCCGGGACAGGGGACCCGAGCAGTACTTC. Translation gives CASSLTSRDRGPEQYF.

The J gene is TRBJ2-2, the V gene TRBV5-1, with D possibly being TRBD1 or TRBD2 (6 bases each). The CDR3 runs to 14 residues. V gave up 7 bases and J gave up 3 bases, with 13 bases separating them. Germline CDR1 and CDR2: SGHRS and YFSETQ. The CDR3 loop reads CASSRGPDTGELFF. CDR3 coding DNA: TGCGCCAGCTCCCGGGGGCCCGACACCGGGGAGCTGTTTTTT.

This clonotype was observed a few times. CDR3 sequence reads: CASSAGLARETQYF. The DNA of the CDR3 is TGTGCCAGCAGCGCGGGACTAGCGCGGGAGACCCAGTACTTC. V is TRBV7-2 and J is TRBJ2-5, with TRBD2 identical over 10 bases. This CDR3 is 14 amino acids long. After removal of 5 bases from V and 5 bases from J, the junction contained 5 bases not matched to a gene. Per germline, CDR1 SGHTA and CDR2 FQGNSA.

This clonotype was counted a few times. The chain joins TRBV3-1 to TRBJ1-1, with 9 nucleotides matching TRBD1. The CDR3 runs 14 residues. The V and J ends lost 7 bases and 5 bases, in that order; junction bases with no gene match: 8. Germline V gives CDR1 LGHDT, CDR2 YNNKEL (reference sequence). DNA of the CDR3: TGTGCCAGCACCCTAGGGACAGGGAGAACTGAAGCTTTCTTT. Its translation is CASTLGTGRTEAFF.

In this sample, this clonotype turned up many times. The chain recombines TRBV6-5 with TRBJ1-3; D unclear. V lost 2 bases and J 0 bases, leaving 5 bases between the germline ends. Germline V gene sequence: CDR1 MNHEY, CDR2 SVGAGI. CDR3 length: 14 residues. The CDR3 protein is CASSYRLSGNTIYF. In nucleotides, the CDR3 is TGTGCCAGCAGTTACAGGCTCTCTGGAAACACCATATATTTT.

This clonotype has ten or more counts. The rearrangement links TRBV12-3 or TRBV12-4 to TRBJ2-3, with no clear D. The CDR3 totals 13 residues. V lost 4 bases and J 2 bases, leaving 7 bases between the germline ends. The CDR3 sequence is CASSSGNTDTQYF. CDR3 nucleotides: TGTGCCAGCAGTTCTGGTAACACAGATACGCAGTATTTT.

This chain joins TRBV6-5 and TRBJ1-4; D is unresolved. V lost 6 bases to trimming and J lost 5 bases, with 4 bases between them. This CDR3 has 11 residues. CDR1 is MNHEY and CDR2 is SVGAGI in the germline V gene. CDR3 coding DNA: TGTGCCAGCAGGCGGAATGAAAAACTGTTTTTT. Residues: CASRRNEKLFF.

The sample holds many counts of this clonotype. The chain joins TRBV7-2 to TRBJ2-3; perhaps TRBD1 as D (6 bases). The germline CDR1 and CDR2 sequences are SGHTA and FQGNSA. This CDR3 is 16 amino acids long. V shed 6 bases and J shed 2 bases, with 18 bases lying between them. The CDR3 DNA is TGTGCCAGCAGGTTTAGGACAGCCTACGACACAGATACGCAGTATTTT. Translated, it gives CASRFRTAYDTDTQYF.

This clonotype was picked up a small number of times. The V gene is TRBV5-1, the J gene TRBJ1-1, with a tentative D call TRBD1 (6 bases). Between the trimmed V and J ends, which lost 6 bases and 1 base, there was a span of 16 bases. The CDR3 has 15 residues. Germline V lookup: CDR1 SGHRS, CDR2 YFSETQ. For the CDR3, the DNA is TGCGCCAGCACCAACACCGGGACACAGAACACTGAAGCTTTCTTT. This sequence encodes CASTNTGTQNTEAFF. Looking up the rest from reference TRBV5-1 and TRBJ1-1 gives the full variable domain: KAGVTQTPRYLIKTRGQQVTLSCSPISGHRSVSWYQQTPGQGLQFLFEYFSETQRNKGNFPGRFSGRQFSNSRSEMNVSTLELGDSALYLCASTNTGTQNTEAFFGQGTRLTVV.

This clonotype showed up just a few times. The chain is built from TRBV11-2 and TRBJ1-3; 10 positions match TRBD1. Trimming removed 6 bases from V and 2 bases from J; junction bases left unmatched: 7. Per germline, CDR1 SGHAT and CDR2 FQNNGV. The CDR3 contains 16 residues. For the CDR3, the DNA is TGTGCCAGCAGACCGTTGGACAGGGGGGCTGGAAACACCATATATTTT. It codes for CASRPLDRGAGNTIYF. The full variable domain, its missing parts supplied by reference TRBV11-2 and TRBJ1-3, is EAGVAQSPRYKIIEKRQSVAFWCNPISGHATLYWYQQILGQGPKLLIQFQNNGVVDDSQLPKDRFSAERLKGVDSTLKIQPAKLEDSAVYLCASRPLDRGAGNTIYFGEGSWLTVV.

This clonotype has only a few counts. This rearrangement joins TRBV12-3 or TRBV12-4 to TRBJ2-3; TRBD2 matches 8 bases. This CDR3 is 16 amino acids long. The J segment lost 3 bases and the V segment lost 3 bases, leaving 8 bases of the junction unmatched. This chain's CDR3 is CASSFVPGGVTDTQYF. For the CDR3, the DNA is TGTGCCAGCAGTTTCGTACCGGGGGGGGTGACAGATACGCAGTATTTT.

The sample holds a few counts of this clonotype. The chain carries TRBV5-1 and TRBJ2-5; 8 bases align to TRBD2. The CDR3 has 13 residues. Germline loops: CDR1 SGHRS, CDR2 YFSETQ. V was clipped by 3 bases and J by 5 bases; unmatched bases: 3. CDR3 nucleotide sequence: TGCGCCAGCAGCTCCCTAGCGGGCGAGACCCAGTACTTC. Protein: CASSSLAGETQYF.

This clonotype was recorded at least ten times. V and J are TRBV20-1 and TRBJ2-3; the match to TRBD1 covers 7 bases. J was trimmed by 2 bases and V by 5 bases; bases with no gene match: 7. CDR3 length equals 14 residues. Germline CDR1 reads DFQATT; CDR2 reads SNEGSKA (reference sequence). CDR3 protein: CSAWDSTSTDTQYF. As DNA, the CDR3 is TGCAGTGCTTGGGACAGTACCTCCACAGATACGCAGTATTTT.

This clonotype was detected ten times or more. Here the CDR3 reads CASSFGETTDTQYF. DNA for the CDR3: TGTGCCAGCAGCTTCGGGGAGACGACAGATACGCAGTATTTT. The V and J genes are TRBV11-1 and TRBJ2-3, with D maybe TRBD2 (5 bases). V lost 3 bases, J lost 3 bases, and 10 bases lay in between. The V gene's germline CDR1 is SGHAT and CDR2 FQDESV (reference sequence). The CDR3 covers 14 residues.

This clonotype was observed a few times. The rearrangement joins TRBV28 to TRBJ2-5; 7 bases align to TRBD2. Trimming took 5 bases from V and 5 from J; bases not matched to a gene: 11. Looked up from germline, CDR1 is MDHEN and CDR2 is SYDVKM. The length of the CDR3 is 15 residues. This chain's CDR3 is CASSRSGLQSETQYF. CDR3 DNA: TGTGCCAGCAGTCGTAGCGGGCTTCAGTCGGAGACCCAGTACTTC.

In this sample, this clonotype turned up many times. V usage is TRBV10-3 and J usage is TRBJ1-1; TRBD1 is a possible D gene (5 bases). The CDR3 is 13 residues long. Germline V gene sequence: CDR1 ENHRY, CDR2 SYGVKD. Trimming cost V 7 bases and J 4 bases, with 13 bases left between them. The CDR3 DNA reads as TGTGCCATCAAGAGAGGCGGGGGCACTGAAGCTTTCTTT. Translated, it gives CAIKRGGGTEAFF.

This clonotype has a handful of counts. The CDR3 nucleotides are TGTGCCAGCAGCCGAGAGGGGGCACCATACACTGAAGCTTTCTTT. It translates to CASSREGAPYTEAFF. V is TRBV2 and J is TRBJ1-1, with 7 bases aligning to TRBD1. The CDR3 totals 15 residues. Germline values: CDR1 SNHLY, CDR2 FYNNEI. The J segment lost 3 bases and the V segment lost 6 bases, leaving 10 bases of the junction unmatched. Combining the CDR3 with reference TRBV2 and TRBJ1-1 gives the whole variable domain EPEVTQTPSHQVTQMGQEVILRCVPISNHLYFYWYRQILGQKVEFLVSFYNNEISEKSEIFDDQFSVERPDGSNFTLKIRSTKLEDSAMYFCASSREGAPYTEAFFGQGTRLTVV.

The chain couples TRBV7-9 to TRBJ1-1; D is uncertain. The CDR3 is 13 amino acids. V gave up 2 bases and J gave up 3 bases, with 7 bases separating them. The germline gives CDR1 SEHNR, CDR2 FQNEAQ (reference sequence). The CDR3 DNA reads TGTGCCAGCAGCTTACTTGATGACACTGAAGCTTTCTTT. It translates to CASSLLDDTEAFF. The variable domain in full, with the rest retrieved from reference TRBV7-9 and TRBJ1-1, is DTGVSQNPRHKITKRGQNVTFRCDPISEHNRLYWYRQTLGQGPEFLTYFQNEAQLEKSRLLSDRFSAERPKGSFSTLEIQRTEQGDSAMYLCASSLLDDTEAFFGQGTRLTVV.

This clonotype was detected a few times. This chain connects TRBV10-3 to TRBJ1-1, with D perhaps TRBD1 (5 bases). This CDR3 spans 15 amino acids. Trimming shortened V by 4 bases and J by 11 bases, and 23 bases separated the two germline ends. CDR1 is ENHRY and CDR2 is SYGVKD in the germline V gene. In nucleotides, the CDR3 is TGTGCCATCAGTGCCGTCGGGCAGGGCCGGGTGAGTGCTTTCTTT. Translated: CAISAVGQGRVSAFF.